The entry that follows covers one T cell receptor beta chain sequence. Sequencing used immunoSEQ multiplex PCR; TCRdb keeps in-frame clones, though not all of them. The sample shows roughly 360,000 clones, under 85% of them seen only once. The source of the sample is a study of blood T cell repertoires in COVID-19. The overall study: Nucleic acid was either cDNA or gDNA, and it came from T cells, B-cell-depleted T cells, or PBMCs.

V was cut by 1 base and J by 6 bases, with 4 bases left in between. In germline, CDR1 is PRHDT, CDR2 FYEKMQ (reference sequence). The CDR3 runs to 12 residues. The sequenced sample was PBMCs or T cells enriched from blood (not recorded which). V usage is TRBV13 and J usage is TRBJ2-1, with D unresolved. The source of this sequence is a woman in her 50s who had recovered from COVID-19. This CDR3 reads CASSLARNEQFF. CDR3 in DNA: TGTGCCAGCAGCTTAGCCCGCAATGAGCAGTTCTTC.